This TCR beta chain derives from a study of T cell responses to AZD1222 COVID-19 vaccine. Study summary: Pooled in the analysis were second doses at about 4 or about 12 weeks. Study-wide points: It was only a handful of AZD1222 recipients who were seropositive at baseline. Every sample of the repertoires postdated the peak T cell response. Reports say nearly half of spike-specific TCRs go after unmutated variant regions.

Of note for this clone: Antigen unknown.

Profiling relied on immunoSEQ multiplex PCR, and the TCRdb table lists in-frame clones only, not all of them. The sample lists 95,000 to 110,000 clones; 80% to 90% were seen once. This CDR3 region has 16 residues. The V and J ends lost 1 base and 6 bases respectively, with 16 bases between them. From germline, CDR1 is KGHSH and CDR2 LQKENI. This specimen consisted of peripheral blood, obtained on day 0 of AZD1222 vaccination. The clonotype originates from an adult in good health. This chain uses TRBV18 with TRBJ1-5; TRBD1 might be the D (6 bases). The CDR3 loop reads CASSPRIGGAAQPQHF. The CDR3 region has the DNA TGTGCCAGCTCACCACGTATAGGGGGGGCCGCTCAGCCCCAGCATTTT.